This TCR beta chain is from a study of cytomegalovirus exposure and HLA in healthy donors. Study-level results: The study labeled under 200 TCR beta chains cytomegalovirus-associated. Rarity marked most TCR sequences, yet some public TCRs occurred in many donors.

In regard to this clone: Its antigen is not known.

The donors belonged to the 120-subject validation cohort, separate from the roughly 670-subject first cohort. Germline V lookup: CDR1 SNHLY, CDR2 FYNNEI. Trimming took off 7 bases at V and 6 bases at J, with 19 bases between the two ends. The CDR3 loop spans 15 amino acids. TCRdb keeps only in-frame clones here, not all; method: immunoSEQ multiplex PCR. The table lists 120,000 or so clones, roughly 90% of them singletons. This clonotype originated in a woman aged 25 to 39 in good health and CMV-seropositive. Sequencing used PBMCs. This chain joins TRBV2 and TRBJ2-1; D might be TRBD2 (6 bases). The CDR3 here is CASNRLVSRLNEQFF. As DNA, the CDR3 is TGTGCCAGCAATCGACTAGTATCTAGGCTCAATGAGCAGTTCTTC.